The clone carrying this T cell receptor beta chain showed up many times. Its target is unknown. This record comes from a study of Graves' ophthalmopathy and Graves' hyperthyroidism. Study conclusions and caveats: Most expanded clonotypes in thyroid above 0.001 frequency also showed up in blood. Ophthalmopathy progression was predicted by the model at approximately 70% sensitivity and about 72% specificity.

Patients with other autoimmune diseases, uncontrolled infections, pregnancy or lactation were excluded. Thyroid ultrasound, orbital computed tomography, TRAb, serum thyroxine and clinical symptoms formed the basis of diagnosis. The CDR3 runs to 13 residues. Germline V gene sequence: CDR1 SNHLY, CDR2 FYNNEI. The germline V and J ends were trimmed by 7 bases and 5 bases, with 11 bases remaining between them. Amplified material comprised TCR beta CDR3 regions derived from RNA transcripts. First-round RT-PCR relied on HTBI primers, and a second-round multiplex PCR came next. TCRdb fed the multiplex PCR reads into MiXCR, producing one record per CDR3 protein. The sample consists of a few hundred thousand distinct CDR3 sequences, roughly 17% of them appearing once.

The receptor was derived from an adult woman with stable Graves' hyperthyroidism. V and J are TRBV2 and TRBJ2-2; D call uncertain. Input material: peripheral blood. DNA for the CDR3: TGTGCCAGCACGAACTCTGCGACCGGGGAGCTGTTTTTT. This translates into CASTNSATGELFF.